Presented here are 5 T cell receptor beta chains from one specimen sequenced in a study of tumor and adjacent non-tumor tissue in lung cancer. This sample's RNA came from whole unsorted tissue. The normal lung tissue was taken more than 3 cm from the tumor edge. The library came from three nested PCR rounds adapted from ARM-PCR protocols. TCRdb passed the multiplex PCR reads through MiXCR, listing each CDR3 protein once. The sample has about 86,000 distinct CDR3 sequences, around three quarters seen once; the top ten hold 21%. Sequencing was done on a sample of distant non-tumor lung tissue. The origin of the receptors is a woman between 50 and 59 years old with non-small cell lung cancer.

Notes on this clonotype: The junction departs from germline at one end; a sequencing error may be responsible. The CDR3 spells CASSLTGLDIGKLFF. CDR3 bases: TGTGCCAGCAGTTTGACTGGGTTGGACATCGGGAAGCTGTTTTTT. This rearrangement joins TRBV12-3 or TRBV12-4 to TRBJ2-2; D tentatively fits TRBD1 or TRBD2 (5 bases each). This CDR3 spans 15 amino acids.

With respect to this clonotype: Just one base apart from a much larger clone, this may be a read error. The DNA is left out, because the CDR3 cannot be placed on it with certainty; the CDR3 is given as TCRdb lists it. CDR3 residues: CASSLVGRGNTEAIF. This chain links TRBV5-1 with TRBJ1-1; the table's D call, TRBD1, was not checked against the DNA. The CDR3 numbers 15 amino acids, ends counted. Germline loops: CDR1 SGHRS, CDR2 YFSETQ.

About this clonotype itself: No conserved phenylalanine or tryptophan ends this CDR3, so it is likely a read error. CDR3 in DNA: TGTGCCAGCAGCTTAGGCGGGCCCAAATGTATGAACTCTGAAGCTTTCTCT. Its translation is CASSLGGPKCMNSEAFS. The chain employs TRBV11-2 and TRBJ1-1; D is ambiguous. Germline V gene lookup returns CDR1 SGHAT and CDR2 FQNNGV. The CDR3 is made up of 17 amino acids.

In regard to this clonotype: Its ends do not fully match the called genes, so a read error is possible. The CDR3 DNA follows: TGTGCCAACAGCACGGGGGAGAAGGCTTCCTACGAGCAGTACTTC. Translating it yields CANSTGEKASYEQYF. The rearrangement links TRBV9 to TRBJ2-7; tentatively, D is TRBD2 (6 bases). This CDR3 has 15 amino acids. Germline V gene sequence: CDR1 SGDLS, CDR2 YYNGEE.

This clonotype was counted many times. V usage is TRBV14 and J usage is TRBJ1-1, with 9 nucleotides matching TRBD1. Germline trimming cut 3 bases from V and 1 base from J; bases unmatched to any gene: 6. The CDR3 length is 16 residues. Per the germline V gene, CDR1 is SGHDN and CDR2 is FVKESK. The CDR3, as DNA: TGTGCCAGCAGCCATCGGACAGGGGTAGGGAACACTGAAGCTTTCTTT. Translating it yields CASSHRTGVGNTEAFF.